A single sample is the source of the 22 T cell receptor beta chains below, sequenced in a study of blood T cell repertoires in COVID-19. The data were produced by immunoSEQ multiplex PCR, yet TCRdb's version contains in-frame clones alone and is incomplete. The sample lists approximately 30,000 clones, around 88% occurring once. The sample consisted of peripheral blood. These receptors came from a human donor in a cohort sampled during active COVID-19.

The J gene is TRBJ2-1, the V gene TRBV5-1; 7 bases match TRBD1. Germline trimming cut 4 bases from V and 9 bases from J; bases unmatched to any gene: 7. The CDR3 loop spans 13 amino acids. Germline CDR1 is SGHRS and CDR2 is YFSETQ. CDR3 residues: CASSADRALEQFF. The CDR3 bases are TGCGCCAGCAGCGCAGACAGGGCACTTGAGCAGTTCTTC.

The chain has TRBV28 and TRBJ1-2; tentatively, D is TRBD1 (6 bases). V was pared by 9 bases and J by 4 bases, with 21 bases between. Germline CDR1 is MDHEN and CDR2 is SYDVKM. The CDR3 contains 15 residues. CDR3 nucleotides: TGTGCCAGTAAGCGGGGGGGCGCAATGGGCTATGGCTACACCTTC. Protein sequence: CASKRGGAMGYGYTF.

This clone was seen once. The V and J genes are TRBV11-2 and TRBJ2-3; D not resolved. CDR3 size: 16 residues. Trimming took off 0 bases at V and 0 bases at J, with 10 bases between the two ends. Germline-derived CDR1 and CDR2 are SGHAT and FQNNGV. The DNA for the CDR3 is TGTGCCAGCAGCTTAGATGGTCGGTCTAGCACAGATACGCAGTATTTT. Its translation: CASSLDGRSSTDTQYF.

V and J are TRBV6-5 and TRBJ1-2; no clear D gene. V was shortened by 0 bases and J by 0 bases, with 11 bases between the two germline ends. The CDR3 spans 16 residues. Germline CDR1 and CDR2: MNHEY and SVGAGI. The CDR3 region has the DNA TGTGCCAGCAGTTACTCGTTAGCGGTCTCTAACTATGGCTACACCTTC. It encodes CASSYSLAVSNYGYTF.

V usage is TRBV11-2 and J usage is TRBJ2-5; 13 bases align to TRBD2. Germline-derived CDR1 and CDR2 are SGHAT and FQNNGV. With 5 bases clipped from V and 2 bases from J, the junction kept 5 bases outside the gene matches. This CDR3 region has 16 residues. For the CDR3, the DNA is TGTGCCAGCAGCCTACTAGCGGGGGGGTTTCAAGAGACCCAGTACTTC. It encodes CASSLLAGGFQETQYF. Together with reference TRBV11-2 and TRBJ2-5, the CDR3 gives the full variable domain: EAGVAQSPRYKIIEKRQSVAFWCNPISGHATLYWYQQILGQGPKLLIQFQNNGVVDDSQLPKDRFSAERLKGVDSTLKIQPAKLEDSAVYLCASSLLAGGFQETQYFGPGTRLLVL.

This sequence joins TRBV7-2 and TRBJ2-3; TRBD2 matches 13 bases. Germline lookup yields CDR1 SGHTA and CDR2 FQGNSA. V was clipped by 2 bases and J by 6 bases; unmatched bases: 5. The CDR3 is 16 residues long. As DNA, the CDR3 is TGTGCCAGCAGCTTAACACTAGCGGGAGGGGGGGATACGCAGTATTTT. Residues: CASSLTLAGGGDTQYF.

The rearrangement links TRBV7-9 to TRBJ2-1; 12 bases line up with TRBD2. Losses at the gene ends were 1 base for V and 9 bases for J; bases not matched to a gene: 4. The CDR3 has 15 amino acids. Germline V lookup: CDR1 SEHNR, CDR2 FQNEAQ (reference sequence). CDR3 amino acids: CASSLGTSGISEQFF. CDR3 coding DNA: TGTGCCAGCAGCTTAGGGACTAGCGGGATTAGTGAGCAGTTCTTC.

The chain joins TRBV11-2 to TRBJ1-1, with 8 bases identical to TRBD1. Germline assignment: CDR1 SGHAT and CDR2 FQNNGV. This CDR3 has 16 residues. V was clipped by 5 bases and J by 4 bases; unmatched bases: 12. This chain's CDR3 is CASSLTENRGGTEAFF. The CDR3 DNA sequence: TGTGCCAGCAGCCTAACGGAAAACAGGGGGGGCACTGAAGCTTTCTTT. The variable domain in full, completed from reference TRBV11-2 and TRBJ1-1, reads EAGVAQSPRYKIIEKRQSVAFWCNPISGHATLYWYQQILGQGPKLLIQFQNNGVVDDSQLPKDRFSAERLKGVDSTLKIQPAKLEDSAVYLCASSLTENRGGTEAFFGQGTRLTVV.

The rearrangement links TRBV5-1 to TRBJ1-6; D remains ambiguous. The CDR3 covers 15 residues. In germline, CDR1 is SGHRS, CDR2 YFSETQ. The V end lost 1 base, the J end lost 7 bases, and 12 bases lay between the germline ends. CDR3: CASSLTADGNSPLHF. DNA of the CDR3: TGCGCCAGCAGCTTGACAGCGGATGGGAATTCACCCCTCCACTTT.

The rearrangement uses TRBV5-4 and TRBJ2-5; tentatively, D is TRBD2 (6 bases). V lost 6 bases to trimming and J lost 2 bases, with 17 bases between them. CDR1 is SGHNT and CDR2 is YYREEE in the germline V gene (reference sequence). The length of the CDR3 is 15 residues. The CDR3 loop reads CASTWGGDLQETQYF. In nucleotides, the CDR3 is TGTGCCAGCACCTGGGGCGGGGACTTACAAGAGACCCAGTACTTC.

V and J are TRBV5-1 and TRBJ1-2; TRBD1 agrees at 7 bases. The CDR3 has 15 amino acids. J was trimmed by 3 bases and V by 0 bases; bases with no gene match: 5. Looked up from germline, CDR1 is SGHRS and CDR2 is YFSETQ. The CDR3 here is CASSLANRGDYGYTF. DNA for the CDR3: TGCGCCAGCAGCTTGGCAAACAGGGGCGACTATGGCTACACCTTC.

The genes are TRBV11-2 and TRBJ2-1, with unresolved D. Germline values: CDR1 SGHAT, CDR2 FQNNGV. Trimming took off 1 base at V and 3 bases at J, with 10 bases between the two ends. The CDR3 totals 15 residues. CDR3 nucleotides: TGTGCCAGCAGCTTAGCGCTGTCCTACTACAATGAGCAGTTCTTC. Amino acids: CASSLALSYYNEQFF.

For this clone: Sequence at one end of the junction differs from germline and may be a read error. This same CDR3 is encoded by further DNA sequences in the sample. The CDR3 coding sequence is TGTGCTAGCAGCTTAGAGCCCGGGACAGGGTTCTCCGGGGAGCTGTTTTTT. Its protein is CASSLEPGTGFSGELFF. V is TRBV7-9 and J is TRBJ2-2; 9 bases agree with TRBD1. Germline CDR1 SEHNR, CDR2 FQNEAQ (reference sequence). The CDR3 extends over 17 amino acids.

This clone is medium-sized. This rearrangement joins TRBV5-6 to TRBJ2-1, with 8 bases that match TRBD1. J lost 5 bases, V lost 3 bases, and 13 bases had no gene match. This CDR3 contains 17 residues. Per germline, CDR1 SGHDT and CDR2 YYEEEE. The CDR3: CASSWDSQGDRDNEQFF. CDR3 DNA: TGTGCCAGCAGCTGGGACTCACAGGGGGATCGCGACAATGAGCAGTTCTTC.

CDR3 loop: CSVGTSGGRTDTQYF. The CDR3 region has the DNA TGCAGCGTTGGCACGAGCGGGGGCCGCACAGATACGCAGTATTTT. The V gene is TRBV29-1, the J gene TRBJ2-3, with 8 bases that match TRBD2. The germline gives CDR1 SQVTM, CDR2 ANQGSEA. Trimming cost V 4 bases and J 1 base; bases outside gene matches: 7. This CDR3 region has 15 residues.

The rearrangement uses TRBV4-1 and TRBJ1-3, with D tentatively TRBD1 (6 bases). V was clipped by 2 bases and J by 3 bases, with 11 bases between them. The CDR3 totals 15 residues. The germline V gene has CDR1 MGHRA and CDR2 YSYEKL. CDR3 loop: CASSQLTGIGNTIYF. CDR3 nucleotide sequence: TGCGCCAGCAGCCAACTGACAGGAATTGGAAACACCATATATTTT.

This chain uses TRBV28 with TRBJ1-1; 10 bases match TRBD1. The CDR3 sequence is 16 residues long. CDR1 is MDHEN, CDR2 SYDVKM, per germline. With 2 bases clipped from V and 4 bases from J, the junction kept 7 bases outside the gene matches. Written as DNA, the CDR3 is TGTGCCAGCAGTTTAAGGGACAGGGGTTTTCGCACTGAAGCTTTCTTT. Translation: CASSLRDRGFRTEAFF.

The chain couples TRBV6-5 to TRBJ2-1; no definite D call. Germline CDR1 MNHEY, CDR2 SVGAGI. The CDR3 is 13 residues long. Trimming left V 2 bases short and J 8 bases short, with 10 bases between. CDR3 residues: CASSYHSRDEQFF. As DNA, the CDR3 is TGTGCCAGCAGTTACCACTCACGCGATGAGCAGTTCTTC.

This chain connects TRBV18 to TRBJ2-5; 9 positions agree with TRBD2. Germline loops: CDR1 KGHSH, CDR2 LQKENI. V was clipped by 3 bases and J by 3 bases; unmatched bases: 8. This CDR3 is 16 amino acids long. CDR3 protein: CASSPVGAGGEETQYF. The CDR3 DNA follows: TGTGCCAGCTCACCTGTTGGAGCGGGGGGCGAAGAGACCCAGTACTTC.

This clone was observed a single time. A junction boundary mismatches the germline segment, possibly from a read error. The chain uses TRBV7-2 and TRBJ2-5; 9 bases align to TRBD1. This CDR3 spans 15 amino acids. CDR1 is SGHTA, CDR2 FQGNSA, per germline. CDR3 residues: CASTLGTGSQETQYF. The CDR3 DNA reads as TGTGCCAGCACCTTAGGGACAGGGAGCCAAGAGACCCAGTACTTC. Complete variable domain (other parts from reference TRBV7-2 and TRBJ2-5): GAGVSQSPSNKVTEKGKDVELRCDPISGHTALYWYRQSLGQGLEFLIYFQGNSAPDKSGLPSDRFSAERTGGSVSTLTIQRTQQEDSAVYLCASTLGTGSQETQYFGPGTRLLVL.

This chain links TRBV29-1 with TRBJ1-1, with 8 positions matching TRBD1. With 0 bases clipped from V and 2 bases from J, the junction kept 2 bases outside the gene matches. Germline-derived CDR1 and CDR2 are SQVTM and ANQGSEA. The CDR3 runs to 14 residues. CDR3 amino acids: CSVEDDRGNTEAFF. The CDR3 DNA sequence: TGCAGCGTTGAAGATGACAGGGGAAACACTGAAGCTTTCTTT.

The chain is built from TRBV4-1 and TRBJ1-2; a weak D match, TRBD1 (5 bases). Germline V gives CDR1 MGHRA, CDR2 YSYEKL. This CDR3 spans 13 amino acids. V lost 2 bases and J lost 5, with 9 bases in between. CDR3 bases: TGCGCCAGCAGCCAAACGGGGGGGTATGGCTACACCTTC. It translates to CASSQTGGYGYTF.